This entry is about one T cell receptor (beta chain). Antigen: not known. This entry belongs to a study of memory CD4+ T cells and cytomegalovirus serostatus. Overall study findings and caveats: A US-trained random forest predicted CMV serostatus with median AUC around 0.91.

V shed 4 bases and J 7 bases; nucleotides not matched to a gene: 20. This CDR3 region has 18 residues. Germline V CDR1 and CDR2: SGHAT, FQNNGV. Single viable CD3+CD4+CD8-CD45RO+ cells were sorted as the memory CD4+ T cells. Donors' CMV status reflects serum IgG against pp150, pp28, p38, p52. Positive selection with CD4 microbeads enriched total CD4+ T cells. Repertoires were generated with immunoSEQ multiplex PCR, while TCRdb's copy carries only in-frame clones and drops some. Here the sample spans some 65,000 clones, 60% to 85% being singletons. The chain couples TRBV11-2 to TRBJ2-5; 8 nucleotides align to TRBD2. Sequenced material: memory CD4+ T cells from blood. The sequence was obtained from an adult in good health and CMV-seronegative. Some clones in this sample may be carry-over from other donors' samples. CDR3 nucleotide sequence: TGTGCCAGCAGCTCCGGACTTCAGAGCGGGAGTGTCTTCGGGACCCAGTACTTC. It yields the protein CASSSGLQSGSVFGTQYF. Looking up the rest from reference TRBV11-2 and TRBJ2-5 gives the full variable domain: EAGVAQSPRYKIIEKRQSVAFWCNPISGHATLYWYQQILGQGPKLLIQFQNNGVVDDSQLPKDRFSAERLKGVDSTLKIQPAKLEDSAVYLCASSSGLQSGSVFGTQYFGPGTRLLVL.